This T cell receptor beta chain appears in the sequencing data of a study of blood T cell repertoires in COVID-19. Study summary: Both acute and convalescent COVID-19 samples were obtained from the United States, Italy and Spain. T cells, B-cell-depleted T cells, or PBMCs supplied cDNA or gDNA.

In the authors' methods: Quantification of nucleated cells was approximated via reference gene primer amplification. Here immunoSEQ multiplex PCR was the method, and the copy in TCRdb shows in-frame clones only, minus some. D and trimming come from the DNA, and the V and J calls and clone size come from that table. The repertoire includes 150,000 to 200,000 clones, 70% to 90% of them detected once, and 9.5% to 13% sits in the top ten. Input material: peripheral blood. This TCR was sampled from a human donor with active or convalescent COVID-19. The donor label of this sample is uncertain.

The CDR3 region has the DNA TGTGCCAGCAGCCCCGGGGGGACAGGGCAGACTGAAGCTTTCTTT. This encodes CASSPGGTGQTEAFF. This chain uses TRBV3-1 (or the pseudogene TRBV3-2) with TRBJ1-1, with 9 bases that match TRBD1. Germline trimming cut 4 bases from V and 5 bases from J; bases unmatched to any gene: 8. This CDR3 has 15 amino acids. CDR1 and CDR2 from the germline V gene are LGHDT and YNNKEL (reference sequence).